This T cell receptor (beta chain) was captured in a study of cytomegalovirus exposure and HLA in healthy donors. In the PCR, 60 Vbeta and 13 Jbeta primers were used. TCRdb's table, derived via immunoSEQ multiplex PCR, lists solely in-frame clones and lacks some. Of 200,000 to 250,000 clones in the sample, roughly 84% were seen once. About this clone: Antigen specificity is unknown.

V lost 3 bases and J lost 1; bases outside the gene matches: 15. Germline V gene sequence: CDR1 SGDLS, CDR2 YYNGEE. This CDR3 has 20 amino acids. Findings and caveats of the study: Among the CMV-associated chains, three were confirmed in vitro as specific for CMV antigens. In all likelihood, a cluster of highly shared sequence variants was a sequencing artifact.

The clonotype was recovered from a girl aged 2 to 10 in good health and CMV-seronegative. Sequenced input: PBMCs. V is TRBV9 and J is TRBJ2-6, with 8 bases identical to TRBD1. This chain's CDR3 is CASSANRFTNRGSGANVLTF. CDR3 bases: TGTGCCAGCAGCGCGAACCGCTTTACCAACAGGGGGTCTGGGGCCAACGTCCTGACTTTC.